These T cell receptor beta chains were read from a single sample in a study of CD8 T cells in ankylosing spondylitis. TCRdb fed the 5' RACE reads into MiXCR, producing one record per CDR3 protein. The data hold some 140,000 distinct CDR3 sequences, with 7.3% observed a single time. The sample taken for sequencing was blood, either unsorted or a sorted T cell fraction (not recorded which). Receptors were obtained from a female donor with ankylosing spondylitis or in good health (not recorded which). CDR3s include the opening cysteine and the closing phenylalanine or tryptophan.

v_gene	len	j_gene	CDR3aa
TRBV20-1	11	TRBJ2-3	CSAHYLNTQYF
TRBV5-1	14	TRBJ2-1	CASSLGDGFNEQFF
TRBV3-1	13	TRBJ2-7	CASSPRGTYEQYF
TRBV9	15	TRBJ2-7	CASSEGATSAYEQYF
TRBV3-1	16	TRBJ2-3	CASSHQAGAGTDTQYF
TRBV13	18	TRBJ2-2	CASSATPPQQGWTGELFF
TRBV20-1	14	TRBJ1-1	CSARSSGTDGEAFF
TRBV5-1	14	TRBJ1-1	CASSLLRASTEAFF
TRBV6-5	13	TRBJ2-7	CASSWGQAAEQYF
TRBV5-1	14	TRBJ1-2	CASSLVGGSSGYTF
TRBV7-2	15	TRBJ2-3	CASSLATSGVDTQYF
TRBV6-5	17	TRBJ2-1	CASSYGAGLAGGVEQFF
TRBV20-1	18	TRBJ2-1	CSARGTSGGKSYRNEQFF
TRBV6-5	16	TRBJ2-3	CASSSGGPPSTDTQYF
TRBV28	15	TRBJ2-1	CASRPTGGAGNEQFF